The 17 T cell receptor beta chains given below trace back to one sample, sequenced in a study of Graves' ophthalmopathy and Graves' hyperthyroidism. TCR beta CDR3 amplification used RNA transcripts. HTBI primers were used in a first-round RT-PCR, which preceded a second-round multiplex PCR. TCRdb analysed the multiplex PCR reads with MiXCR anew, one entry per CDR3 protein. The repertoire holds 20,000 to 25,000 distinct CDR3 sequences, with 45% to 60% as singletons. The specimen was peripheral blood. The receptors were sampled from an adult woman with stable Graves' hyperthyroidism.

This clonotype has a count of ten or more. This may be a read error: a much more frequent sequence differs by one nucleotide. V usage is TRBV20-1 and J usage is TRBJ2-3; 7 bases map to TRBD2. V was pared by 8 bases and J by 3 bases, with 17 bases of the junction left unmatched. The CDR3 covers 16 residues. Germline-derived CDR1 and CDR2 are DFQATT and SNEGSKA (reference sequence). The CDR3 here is CSTRGGAGVKTDTQYF. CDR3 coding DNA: TGCAGTACGAGGGGTGGGGCGGGAGTTAAAACAGATACGCAGTATTTT.

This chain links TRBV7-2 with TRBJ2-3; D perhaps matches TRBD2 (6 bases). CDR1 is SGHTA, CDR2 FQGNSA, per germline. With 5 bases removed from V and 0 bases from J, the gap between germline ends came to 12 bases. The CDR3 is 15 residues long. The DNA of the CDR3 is TGTGCCAGCAGCAATCCCGGGACTAGCACAGATACGCAGTATTTT. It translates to CASSNPGTSTDTQYF.

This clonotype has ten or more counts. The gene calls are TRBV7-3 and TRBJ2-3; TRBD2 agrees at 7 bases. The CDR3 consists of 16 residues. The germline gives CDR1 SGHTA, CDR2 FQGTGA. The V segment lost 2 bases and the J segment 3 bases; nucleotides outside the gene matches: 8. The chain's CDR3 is CASSLLGGSDTDTQYF. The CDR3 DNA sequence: TGTGCCAGCAGCTTACTAGGCGGGAGTGATACAGATACGCAGTATTTT. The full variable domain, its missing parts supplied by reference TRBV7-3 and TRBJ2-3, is GAGVSQTPSNKVTEKGKYVELRCDPISGHTALYWYRQSLGQGPEFLIYFQGTGAADDSGLPNDRFFAVRPEGSVSTLKIQRTERGDSAVYLCASSLLGGSDTDTQYFGPGTRLTVL.

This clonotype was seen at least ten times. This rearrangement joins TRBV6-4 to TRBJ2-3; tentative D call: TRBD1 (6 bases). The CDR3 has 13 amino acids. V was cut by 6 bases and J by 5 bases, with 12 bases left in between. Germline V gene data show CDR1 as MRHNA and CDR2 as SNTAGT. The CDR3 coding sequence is TGTGCCAGCAGCCTACAGGGAAAAGATACGCAGTATTTT. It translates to CASSLQGKDTQYF.

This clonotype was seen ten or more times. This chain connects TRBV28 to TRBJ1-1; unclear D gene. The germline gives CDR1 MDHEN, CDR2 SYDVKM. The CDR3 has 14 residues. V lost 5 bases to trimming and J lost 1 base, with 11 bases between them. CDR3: CASSGFSSNTEAFF. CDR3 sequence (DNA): TGTGCCAGCAGTGGTTTCAGTTCGAACACTGAAGCTTTCTTT.

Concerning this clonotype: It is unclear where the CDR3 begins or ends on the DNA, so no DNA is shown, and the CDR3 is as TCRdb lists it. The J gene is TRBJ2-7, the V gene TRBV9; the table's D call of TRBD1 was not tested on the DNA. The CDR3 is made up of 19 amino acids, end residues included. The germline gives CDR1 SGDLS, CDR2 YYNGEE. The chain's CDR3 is CASSIYLCSVGGGRSEQYF.

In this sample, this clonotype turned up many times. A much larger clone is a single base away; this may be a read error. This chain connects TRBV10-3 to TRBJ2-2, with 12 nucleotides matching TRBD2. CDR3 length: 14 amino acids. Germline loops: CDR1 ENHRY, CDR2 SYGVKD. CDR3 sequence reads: CAVSGTSGRGELFF. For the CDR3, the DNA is TGTGCCGTCAGTGGAACTAGCGGGAGGGGGGAGCTGTTTTTT.

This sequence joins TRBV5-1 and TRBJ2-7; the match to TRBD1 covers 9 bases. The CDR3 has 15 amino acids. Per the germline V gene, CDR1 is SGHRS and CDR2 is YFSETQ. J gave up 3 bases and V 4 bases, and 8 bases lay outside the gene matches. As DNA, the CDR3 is TGCGCCAGCAGCCCTACAGGGGGCCGATACTACGAGCAGTACTTC. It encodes CASSPTGGRYYEQYF.

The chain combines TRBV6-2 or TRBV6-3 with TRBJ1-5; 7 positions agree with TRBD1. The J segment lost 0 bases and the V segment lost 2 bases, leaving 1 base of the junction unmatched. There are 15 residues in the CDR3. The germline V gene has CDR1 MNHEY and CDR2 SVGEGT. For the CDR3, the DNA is TGTGCCAGCAGTTACAACAGGGGTAGCAATCAGCCCCAGCATTTT. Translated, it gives CASSYNRGSNQPQHF.

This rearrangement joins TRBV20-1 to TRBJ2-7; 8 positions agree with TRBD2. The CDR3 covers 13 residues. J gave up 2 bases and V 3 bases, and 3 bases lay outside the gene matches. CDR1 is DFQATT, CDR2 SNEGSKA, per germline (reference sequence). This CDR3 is CSASGRGTYEQYF. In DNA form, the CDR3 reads TGCAGTGCTAGCGGGAGGGGTACCTACGAGCAGTACTTC.

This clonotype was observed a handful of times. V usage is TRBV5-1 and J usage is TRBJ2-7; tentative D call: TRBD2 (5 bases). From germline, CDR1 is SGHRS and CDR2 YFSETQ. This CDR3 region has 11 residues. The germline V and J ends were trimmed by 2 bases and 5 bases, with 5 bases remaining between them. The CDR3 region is CASSFGDEQYF. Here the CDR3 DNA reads TGCGCCAGCAGCTTCGGGGACGAGCAGTACTTC.

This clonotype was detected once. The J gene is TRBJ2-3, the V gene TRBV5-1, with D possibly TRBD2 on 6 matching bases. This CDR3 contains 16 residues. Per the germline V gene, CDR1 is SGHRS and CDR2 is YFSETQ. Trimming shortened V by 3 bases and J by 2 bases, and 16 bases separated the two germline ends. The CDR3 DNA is TGCGCCAGCAGCTGTAATACCGGGACTCTCACAGATACGCAGTATTTT. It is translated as CASSCNTGTLTDTQYF.

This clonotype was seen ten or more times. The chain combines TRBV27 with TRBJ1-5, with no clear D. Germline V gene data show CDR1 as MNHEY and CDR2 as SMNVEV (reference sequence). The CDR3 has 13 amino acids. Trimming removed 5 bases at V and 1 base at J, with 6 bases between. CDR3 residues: CASSPQSNQPQHF. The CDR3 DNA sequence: TGTGCCAGCAGTCCACAGAGCAATCAGCCCCAGCATTTT.

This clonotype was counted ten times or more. CDR3 amino acids: CSARGEQGAWYGYTF. Written as DNA, the CDR3 is TGCAGTGCTAGAGGGGAACAGGGGGCTTGGTATGGCTACACCTTC. The chain has TRBV20-1 and TRBJ1-2, with 9 bases that match TRBD1. Germline loops: CDR1 DFQATT, CDR2 SNEGSKA (reference sequence). CDR3 length equals 15 residues. The trim removed 1 base at V and 5 bases at J, leaving 8 bases unmatched.

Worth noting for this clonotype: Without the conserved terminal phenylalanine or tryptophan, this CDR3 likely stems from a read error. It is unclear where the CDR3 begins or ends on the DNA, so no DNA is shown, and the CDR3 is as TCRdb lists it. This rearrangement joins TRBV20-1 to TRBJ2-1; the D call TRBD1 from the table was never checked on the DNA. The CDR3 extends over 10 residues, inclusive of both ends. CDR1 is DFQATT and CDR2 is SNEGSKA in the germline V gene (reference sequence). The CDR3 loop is CSARGTGLTY.

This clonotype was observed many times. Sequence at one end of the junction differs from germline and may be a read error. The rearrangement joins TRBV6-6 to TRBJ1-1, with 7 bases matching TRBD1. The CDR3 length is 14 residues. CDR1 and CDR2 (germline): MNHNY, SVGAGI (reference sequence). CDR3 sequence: CASNKDRLLSDAFF. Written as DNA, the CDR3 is TGTGCCAGCAATAAGGACAGGCTCCTCTCTGATGCTTTCTTT.

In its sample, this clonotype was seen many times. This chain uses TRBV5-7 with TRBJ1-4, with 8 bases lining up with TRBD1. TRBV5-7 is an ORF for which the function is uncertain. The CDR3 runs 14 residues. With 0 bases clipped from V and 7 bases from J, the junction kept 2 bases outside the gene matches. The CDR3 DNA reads TGTGCCAGCAGCTTGGGACAGGGGATTGAAAAACTGTTTTTT. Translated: CASSLGQGIEKLFF.